This T cell receptor (beta chain) was retrieved from a study of T cells after yellow fever vaccination. Study-level background: Where fractions had low cell numbers, libraries were prepared from them with the SMART-Seq v4 Ultra Low Input RNA kit. Study conclusions and caveats: Among primary-vaccination clones, most reappeared after the booster, at 96% for CD4 and 88% for CD8. A secondary response was less intense yet reached its peak sooner, at day 5 versus 15.

From germline, CDR1 is MGHRA and CDR2 YSYEKL. V gave up 2 bases and J gave up 4 bases; unmatched junction bases: 8. The CDR3 is 16 residues long. Worth noting for this clonotype: No antigen is known for it.

MiXCR, applied by TCRdb to the 5' RACE reads, yields one record per CDR3 protein. The data contain hundreds of thousands of distinct CDR3 sequences, 8.7% of them singletons. The material was CD4+ T cells sorted from PBMCs, obtained 5 days after the yellow fever booster vaccination. The sequence derives from a man aged 18 to 30 who received the YFV17D yellow fever vaccine. V is TRBV4-1 and J is TRBJ1-5; 7 bases align to TRBD1. Here the CDR3 DNA reads TGCGCCAGCAGCCAACAGGGGGGCTCAGGAAATCAGCCCCAGCATTTT. This translates into CASSQQGGSGNQPQHF.